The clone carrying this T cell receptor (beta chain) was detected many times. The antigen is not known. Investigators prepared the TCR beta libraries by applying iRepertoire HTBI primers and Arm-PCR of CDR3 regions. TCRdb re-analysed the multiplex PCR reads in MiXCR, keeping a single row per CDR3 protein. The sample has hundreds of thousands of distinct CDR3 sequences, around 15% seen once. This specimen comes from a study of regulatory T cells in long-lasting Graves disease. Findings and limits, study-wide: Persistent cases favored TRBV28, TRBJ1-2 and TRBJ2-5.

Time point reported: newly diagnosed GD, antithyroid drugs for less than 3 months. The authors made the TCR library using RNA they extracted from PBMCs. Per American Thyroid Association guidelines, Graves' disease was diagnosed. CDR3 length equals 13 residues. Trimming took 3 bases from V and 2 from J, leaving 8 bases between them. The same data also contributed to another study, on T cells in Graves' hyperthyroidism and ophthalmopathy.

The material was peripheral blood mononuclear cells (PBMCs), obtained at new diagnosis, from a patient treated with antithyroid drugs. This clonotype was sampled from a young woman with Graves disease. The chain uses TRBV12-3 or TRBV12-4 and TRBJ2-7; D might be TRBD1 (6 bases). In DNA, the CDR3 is TGTGCCAGCAGTTTCAGGACAGCCTACGAGCAGTACTTC. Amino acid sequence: CASSFRTAYEQYF.